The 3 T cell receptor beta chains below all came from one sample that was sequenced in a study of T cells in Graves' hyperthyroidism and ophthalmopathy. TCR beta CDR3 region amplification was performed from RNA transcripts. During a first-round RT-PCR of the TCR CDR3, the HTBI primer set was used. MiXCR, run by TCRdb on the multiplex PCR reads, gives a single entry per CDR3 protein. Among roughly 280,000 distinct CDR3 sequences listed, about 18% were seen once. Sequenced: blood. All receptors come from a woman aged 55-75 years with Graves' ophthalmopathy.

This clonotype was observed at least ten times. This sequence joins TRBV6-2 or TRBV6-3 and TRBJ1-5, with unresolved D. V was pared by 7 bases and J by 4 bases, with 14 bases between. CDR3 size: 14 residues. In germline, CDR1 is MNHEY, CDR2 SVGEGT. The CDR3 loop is CASTRFQGNQPQHF. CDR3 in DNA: TGTGCCAGCACCAGGTTTCAAGGAAATCAGCCCCAGCATTTT.

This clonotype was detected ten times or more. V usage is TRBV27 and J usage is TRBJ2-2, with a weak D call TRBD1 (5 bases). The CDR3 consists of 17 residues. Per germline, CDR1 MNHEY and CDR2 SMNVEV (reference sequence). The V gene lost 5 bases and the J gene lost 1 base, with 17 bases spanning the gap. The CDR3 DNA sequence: TGTGCCAGCAGTCCAAACCCGGTGACAGTGAACACCGGGGAGCTGTTTTTT. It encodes CASSPNPVTVNTGELFF.

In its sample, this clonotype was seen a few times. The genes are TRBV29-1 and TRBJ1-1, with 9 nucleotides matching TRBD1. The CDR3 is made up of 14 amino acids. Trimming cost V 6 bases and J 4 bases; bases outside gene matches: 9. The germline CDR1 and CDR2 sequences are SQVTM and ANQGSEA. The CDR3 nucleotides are TGCAGCGTCACCTTGGGACAGGGAGGCACTGAAGCTTTCTTT. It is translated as CSVTLGQGGTEAFF.